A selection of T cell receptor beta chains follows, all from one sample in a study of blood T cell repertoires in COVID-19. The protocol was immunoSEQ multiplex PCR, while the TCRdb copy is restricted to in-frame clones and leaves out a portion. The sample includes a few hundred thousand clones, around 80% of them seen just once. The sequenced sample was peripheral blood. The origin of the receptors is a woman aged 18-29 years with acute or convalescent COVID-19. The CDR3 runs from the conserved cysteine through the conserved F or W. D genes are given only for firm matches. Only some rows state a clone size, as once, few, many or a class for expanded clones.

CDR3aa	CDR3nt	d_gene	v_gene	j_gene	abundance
CASSYWYGGNQPQHF	TGTGCCAGCAGTTATTGGTACGGAGGCAATCAGCCCCAGCATTTT	.	TRBV6-2/TRBV6-3	TRBJ1-5	.
CASSVLSGTESYNEQFF	TGTGCCAGCAGCGTTCTCTCCGGGACAGAAAGCTACAATGAGCAGTTCTTC	TRBD1	TRBV9	TRBJ2-1	.
CASSPIIRQGDTGELFF	TGTGCCAGCAGCCCAATAATCAGACAGGGTGATACCGGGGAGCTGTTTTTT	TRBD1	TRBV4-2	TRBJ2-2	.
CASSKRGDPGGLDNEQYF	TGCGCCAGCTCGAAGCGAGGTGATCCTGGAGGGTTAGACAACGAGCAGTACTTC	.	TRBV5-1	TRBJ2-7	.
CASRFDRDGTQYF	TGTGCCAGCAGATTCGACAGAGACGGGACGCAGTATTTT	.	TRBV7-2	TRBJ2-3	.
CASSLGGNTEAFF	TGTGCCAGCAGTTTGGGGGGGAACACTGAAGCTTTCTTT	.	TRBV28	TRBJ1-1	.
CASSLGTDSGNTIYF	TGTGCCAGCAGCTTAGGGACAGACTCTGGAAACACCATATATTTT	.	TRBV7-9	TRBJ1-3	.
CAWRLAGGPGELFF	TGTGCCTGGAGGCTGGCGGGTGGACCCGGGGAGCTGTTTTTT	.	TRBV30	TRBJ2-2	.
CASSLGTSGASTDTQYF	TGCGCCAGCAGTCTTGGGACTAGCGGGGCCTCCACAGATACGCAGTATTTT	TRBD2	TRBV4-3	TRBJ2-3	.
CASSPPAGVHHEQFF	TGTGCCAGCTCACCACCGGCGGGAGTTCATCATGAGCAGTTCTTC	TRBD2	TRBV18	TRBJ2-1	.
CASSDWPLSRGGYTF	TGCGCCAGCAGTGATTGGCCCCTCTCTAGGGGTGGCTACACCTTC	.	TRBV10-2	TRBJ1-2	.
CASSLLTGWGNEQYF	TGTGCCAGCAGCCTTTTAACAGGGTGGGGAAACGAGCAGTACTTC	.	TRBV14	TRBJ2-7	.
CASSQERGNTEAFF	TGCGCCAGCAGCCAAGAACGGGGGAACACTGAAGCTTTCTTT	.	TRBV4-3	TRBJ1-1	.
CASSQTGGRQETQYF	TGCGCCAGCAGTCAAACAGGGGGCAGGCAAGAGACCCAGTACTTC	TRBD1	TRBV5-1	TRBJ2-5	.
CASSSTGAYEQYF	TGTGCCAGCAGCTCCACAGGGGCCTACGAGCAGTACTTC	TRBD1	TRBV27	TRBJ2-7	.
CASSHGQKQYF	TGTGCCAGCAGCCACGGACAGAAACAGTACTTC	.	TRBV6-5	TRBJ2-7	.
CASSYNGVVGANVLTF	TGTGCCAGCAGTTATAACGGGGTAGTCGGGGCCAACGTCCTGACTTTC	.	TRBV6-5	TRBJ2-6	.
CSARVGETQYF	TGCAGTGCGCGAGTCGGGGAGACCCAGTACTTC	.	TRBV20-1	TRBJ2-5	.
CASSQRKTSGIDSGANVLTF	TGTGCCAGCAGCCAAAGGAAGACTAGCGGGATCGACTCTGGGGCCAACGTCCTGACTTTC	TRBD2	TRBV14	TRBJ2-6	.
CASSVGQTNQPQHF	TGTGCCAGCAGCGTCGGACAGACCAATCAGCCCCAGCATTTT	.	TRBV9	TRBJ1-5	.
CASSPGTGPPNSPLHF	TGTGCCAGCAGCCCGGGGACAGGGCCCCCTAATTCACCCCTCCACTTT	TRBD1	TRBV5-4	TRBJ1-6	.
CAWSSMPGENSPLHF	TGTGCCTGGAGCAGCATGCCGGGGGAAAATTCACCCCTCCACTTT	.	TRBV30	TRBJ1-6	few